The rows below give T cell receptor beta chains drawn from one sample of a study of breast tumors, draining lymph nodes, adjacent tissues. Via MiXCR, TCRdb re-called the multiplex PCR reads, giving one row per CDR3 protein. This sample has over 20,000 distinct CDR3 sequences; approximately 23% occur once, and the top ten carry roughly 12%. Sequencing input: breast tumor tissue. Source of these receptors: a female donor with breast cancer. Some clones in this sample may be carry-over from other donors' samples. Both conserved end residues are part of each CDR3. A D gene is named only where the DNA matches it firmly. A clone size is listed for some rows: how often the clone was seen (once, few, many), or a class if it is expanded.

14	TRBV30	TRBJ1-3	TRBD1	many	CAFRTGNSGNTIYF	TGTGCCTTCCGGACAGGGAACTCTGGAAACACCATATATTTT
12	TRBV20-1	TRBJ1-2	.	many	CSAEGGNYGYTF	TGCAGTGCCGAGGGGGGTAACTATGGCTACACCTTC
17	TRBV7-9	TRBJ2-1	TRBD2	many	CASSLSHSSGRANEQFF	TGTGCCAGCAGCTTATCCCACTCTAGCGGGAGGGCGAATGAGCAGTTCTTC
15	TRBV6-5	TRBJ1-2	.	.	CASSYSIRVNYGYTF	TGTGCCAGCAGTTACTCGATTAGGGTAAACTATGGCTACACCTTC
13	TRBV13	TRBJ2-7	.	.	CASSRGNAYERYF	TGTGCCAGCAGCCGAGGGAATGCCTACGAGCGGTACTTC
17	TRBV6-1	TRBJ2-1	TRBD1	many	CASPAGTGMILDNEQFF	TGTGCCAGCCCGGCCGGGACAGGCATGATATTGGACAATGAGCAGTTCTTC
13	TRBV7-6	TRBJ2-7	.	many	CASSSGASYEQYF	TGTGCCAGCAGCTCAGGGGCCTCCTACGAGCAGTACTTC
15	TRBV15	TRBJ2-7	TRBD1	.	CATSRDGTGVYEQYF	TGTGCCACCAGCAGAGATGGGACAGGGGTCTACGAGCAGTACTTC
15	TRBV7-9	TRBJ2-7	.	many	CASSLVTLTLYEQYF	TGTGCCAGCAGCTTAGTAACCCTAACTCTCTACGAGCAGTACTTC
13	TRBV30	TRBJ2-5	.	.	CAWSRGEGETQYF	TGTGCCTGGAGTAGGGGAGAGGGGGAGACCCAGTACTTC
15	TRBV20-1	TRBJ2-6	.	few	CSASRQTSGANVLTF	TGCAGTGCTAGTAGGCAGACCTCTGGGGCCAACGTCCTGACTTTC
18	TRBV18	TRBJ2-7	TRBD2	few	CASSSTGRTSGYSYEQYF	TGTGCCAGCTCATCGACCGGGCGGACTAGCGGGTACTCCTACGAGCAGTACTTC
16	TRBV6-4	TRBJ1-2	.	many	CASSDTRGASNYGYTF	TGTGCCAGCAGTGATACGCGGGGCGCCTCTAACTATGGCTACACCTTC
17	TRBV9	TRBJ2-7	TRBD2	once	CASSPPGTSGSAYEQYF	TGTGCCAGCAGCCCACCCGGGACTAGCGGGAGTGCCTACGAGCAGTACTTC
14	TRBV15	TRBJ1-3	.	many	CATAEPASGNTIYF	TGTGCCACCGCTGAACCCGCCTCTGGAAACACCATATATTTT
16	TRBV18	TRBJ1-1	TRBD1	.	CASSPQGQGSNTEAFF	TGTGCCAGCTCACCCCAAGGACAGGGCTCGAACACTGAAGCTTTCTTT
18	TRBV11-2	TRBJ1-2	.	many	CASSLGTAAEKYTYGYTF	TGTGCCAGCAGCTTAGGAACAGCGGCGGAGAAATATACCTATGGCTACACCTTC
14	TRBV6-1	TRBJ2-1	.	many	CASNQGGVDNEQFF	TGTGCCAGCAATCAGGGGGGAGTTGACAATGAGCAGTTCTTC
13	TRBV19	TRBJ2-7	TRBD2	many	CASSPGGFYEQYF	TGTGCCAGTAGTCCGGGAGGGTTTTACGAGCAGTACTTC
14	TRBV6-5	TRBJ2-7	TRBD1	many	CASSWTGRNNEQYF	TGTGCCAGCAGTTGGACAGGGCGTAACAATGAGCAGTACTTC
13	TRBV7-2	TRBJ1-2	.	many	CASSLNHGYGYTF	TGTGCCAGCAGCTTAAACCACGGCTATGGCTACACCTTC
13	TRBV29-1	TRBJ2-5	.	.	CSVAVGAGETQYF	TGCAGCGTTGCGGTGGGCGCAGGGGAGACCCAGTACTTC
13	TRBV5-6	TRBJ1-2	.	many	CASSFNQGEGYTF	TGTGCCAGCAGCTTCAACCAGGGTGAGGGCTACACCTTC
16	TRBV7-9	TRBJ2-1	.	many	CASSSMFSGVHNEQFF	TGTGCCAGCAGTTCAATGTTTTCAGGGGTCCACAATGAGCAGTTCTTC
15	TRBV7-6	TRBJ2-5	TRBD1	many	CASSLAGGASETQYF	TGTGCCAGCAGCTTGGCAGGGGGCGCTTCGGAGACCCAGTACTTC
15	TRBV28	TRBJ1-5	TRBD1	few	CASSTKGQANQPQHF	TGTGCCAGCAGCACGAAGGGACAGGCCAATCAGCCCCAGCATTTT
14	TRBV19	TRBJ2-7	TRBD2	many	CASGRGPSSYEQYF	TGTGCCAGTGGGAGGGGACCCAGCTCCTACGAGCAGTACTTC
14	TRBV2	TRBJ1-5	.	many	CASSDLAGNQPQHF	TGTGCCAGCAGTGATTTGGCGGGGAATCAGCCCCAGCATTTT
14	TRBV20-1	TRBJ2-1	TRBD2	many	CSAKAGGPYNEQFF	TGCAGTGCAAAAGCGGGAGGGCCCTACAATGAGCAGTTCTTC
14	TRBV28	TRBJ1-3	TRBD1	many	CASSPGQGLNTIYF	TGTGCCAGCAGCCCGGGACAGGGGTTAAACACCATATATTTT
15	TRBV28	TRBJ1-4	TRBD1	many	CASSSWTGEIEKLFF	TGTGCCAGCAGTTCCTGGACAGGGGAGATTGAAAAACTGTTTTTT
14	TRBV29-1	TRBJ2-2	.	many	CSVSGAANTGELFF	TGCAGCGTTAGCGGCGCCGCGAACACCGGGGAGCTGTTTTTT
15	TRBV5-1	TRBJ2-7	.	many	CASSLEFGATYEQYF	TGCGCCAGCAGCTTGGAATTTGGGGCCACCTACGAGCAGTACTTC
17	TRBV5-4	TRBJ2-7	TRBD2	.	CASSLGSVSGRKYEQYF	TGTGCCAGCAGCTTGGGGAGCGTGTCCGGGAGGAAATACGAGCAGTACTTC
15	TRBV4-2	TRBJ2-7	.	many	CASSQEDKGSYEQYF	TGTGCCAGCAGCCAAGAAGACAAGGGTTCCTACGAGCAGTACTTC
18	TRBV29-1	TRBJ2-1	.	many	CSVEDHGMASLPDNEQFF	TGCAGCGTTGAAGATCACGGTATGGCAAGCCTACCCGACAATGAGCAGTTCTTC
16	TRBV19	TRBJ1-1	.	.	CASSPNPRQRNTEAFF	TGTGCCAGTAGCCCAAACCCCCGACAGAGGAACACTGAAGCTTTCTTT
15	TRBV18	TRBJ2-1	.	few	CASSSTGGTYNEQFF	TGTGCCAGCTCATCTACAGGTGGCACCTACAATGAGCAGTTCTTC
13	TRBV5-1	TRBJ2-1	.	many	CASSSSSYNEQFF	TGCGCCAGCAGTTCTAGCTCCTACAATGAGCAGTTCTTC
15	TRBV9	TRBJ1-2	.	many	CASSVESDPHYGYTF	TGTGCCAGCAGCGTAGAAAGCGATCCCCACTATGGCTACACCTTC
15	TRBV28	TRBJ2-7	TRBD2	many	CASRMFAGGRYEQYF	TGTGCCAGCAGGATGTTCGCGGGAGGACGTTACGAGCAGTACTTC
14	TRBV20-1	TRBJ2-7	TRBD2	.	CSAGTSGRHYEQYF	TGCAGTGCTGGGACTAGCGGGAGACATTACGAGCAGTACTTC
14	TRBV20-1	TRBJ2-5	.	many	CSARVWPIQETQYF	TGCAGTGCTAGAGTTTGGCCCATCCAAGAGACCCAGTACTTC
15	TRBV6-5	TRBJ2-7	TRBD1	many	CASSYKPRGPGEQYF	TGTGCCAGCAGTTATAAACCCAGGGGGCCAGGCGAGCAGTACTTC
14	TRBV6-1	TRBJ2-1	TRBD1	many	CASSWTGSPNEQFF	TGTGCCAGCAGTTGGACAGGGAGCCCAAATGAGCAGTTCTTC
13	TRBV14	TRBJ1-2	.	many	CASSQAFLYGYTF	TGTGCCAGCAGCCAAGCCTTCTTATATGGCTACACCTTC
16	TRBV28	TRBJ1-5	.	.	CASSLTPLNPNQPQHF	TGTGCCAGCAGTTTAACCCCACTCAACCCCAATCAGCCCCAGCATTTT
13	TRBV6-1	TRBJ2-2	.	many	CAADKIGAGELFF	TGTGCCGCGGATAAGATAGGGGCCGGGGAGCTGTTTTTT
11	TRBV10-3	TRBJ2-7	.	many	CAISESAEQYF	TGTGCCATCAGTGAGAGTGCCGAGCAGTACTTC
14	TRBV12-3/TRBV12-4	TRBJ2-2	.	many	CASSPGGGTGELFF	TGTGCCAGCAGTCCCGGTGGGGGCACCGGGGAGCTGTTTTTT
15	TRBV4-1	TRBJ1-6	.	many	CASSPRGDWNSPLHF	TGCGCCAGCAGCCCGCGAGGGGACTGGAATTCACCCCTCCACTTT
15	TRBV12-3/TRBV12-4	TRBJ1-2	TRBD1	many	CASSAKRGQLYGYTF	TGTGCCAGCAGTGCAAAGAGGGGGCAGTTATATGGCTACACCTTC
14	TRBV7-6	TRBJ2-3	TRBD1	many	CASSLGTGSDTQYF	TGTGCCAGCAGCTTAGGGACAGGGTCAGATACGCAGTATTTT